A single sample gave rise to the 22 T cell receptor beta chains below, sequenced in a study of post-analysis software for immune sequencing data (dated by TCRdb to 2014 to 2015). What the authors observed across the whole study: Patients showed significantly higher frequencies than controls for several TRBV segments, among them TRBV5-6, TRBV5-1 and TRBV20-1.

The method behind the library was PCR. TCRdb names Illumina HiSeq 2500 as the instrument used. To reduce PCR and sequencing biases, unique molecular identifiers were built into the TCR beta cDNA libraries. TCRdb ran its own pipeline on the public reads, namely fastp trimming at Q25 and MiXCR clone calling, and kept in-frame beta chains. Merged by CDR3 protein, the rows form single entries marked with the most common genes and DNA. The sample yields about 760,000 distinct CDR3 sequences; just under 30% were counted once. 0.5% to 0.6% of the sample rests with the top ten. For these receptors, no antigen is known. Sequencing was done on a sample of blood. These receptors all stem from a girl between 10 and 17 years old with multiple sclerosis.

In this sample, this clonotype turned up many times. The V and J genes are TRBV10-3 and TRBJ2-3; D is possibly TRBD2 (5 bases). This CDR3 is built from 14 residues. The germline V gene has CDR1 ENHRY and CDR2 SYGVKD. V lost 5 bases, J lost 1 base, and 10 bases lay in between. The CDR3 nucleotides read TGTGCCATCAGTAGCGGTCCCGGCACAGATACGCAGTATTTT. Encoded protein: CAISSGPGTDTQYF.

This clonotype appeared a few times. This chain joins TRBV6-2 or TRBV6-3 and TRBJ2-7; 7 bases align to TRBD2. The germline gives CDR1 MNHEY, CDR2 SVGEGT. The CDR3 has 16 amino acids. V was pared by 10 bases and J by 6 bases, with 21 bases of the junction left unmatched. The CDR3 loop is CATKLTRGGAGTEQYF. The CDR3 DNA reads as TGTGCCACCAAGTTAACCCGCGGGGGAGCGGGAACCGAGCAGTACTTC.

The V gene is TRBV27, the J gene TRBJ2-6; a weak D match, TRBD1 (6 bases). CDR3 size: 16 residues. Per the germline V gene, CDR1 is MNHEY and CDR2 is SMNVEV (reference sequence). V lost 7 bases to trimming and J lost 0 bases, with 13 bases between them. The CDR3 nucleotides are TGTGCCAGCACCAGGGGCGCCCTCTCTGGGGCCAACGTCCTGACTTTC. Translated: CASTRGALSGANVLTF.

The chain is built from TRBV2 and TRBJ2-3; TRBD1 matches at 7 bases. Germline CDR1 reads SNHLY; CDR2 reads FYNNEI. The CDR3 runs to 14 residues. J gave up 5 bases and V 8 bases, and 10 bases lay outside the gene matches. As DNA, the CDR3 is TGTGCCAGCGGTTCCGGGACAGTGGGAGATACGCAGTATTTT. It specifies CASGSGTVGDTQYF.

This clonotype was picked up a small number of times. V gene TRBV5-1 combines with J gene TRBJ2-1, with D hard to call. The CDR3 is 11 residues long. Germline CDR1 and CDR2: SGHRS and YFSETQ. V was shortened by 6 bases and J by 9 bases, with 10 bases between the two germline ends. CDR3 region: CASNRASEQFF. The CDR3 region has the DNA TGCGCCAGCAACCGGGCGAGTGAGCAGTTCTTC.

There are a few counts of this clonotype. This rearrangement joins TRBV7-2 to TRBJ2-6; possible D gene TRBD1, 6 bases. Per the germline V gene, CDR1 is SGHTA and CDR2 is FQGNSA. This CDR3 contains 16 residues. V gave up 5 bases and J gave up 4 bases, with 15 bases separating them. The CDR3 DNA reads as TGTGCCAGCAGCCGGAACAGGGCCGAGGGGGCCAACGTCCTGACTTTC. Translating it yields CASSRNRAEGANVLTF. Full variable domain (remainder filled in from reference TRBV7-2 and TRBJ2-6): GAGVSQSPSNKVTEKGKDVELRCDPISGHTALYWYRQSLGQGLEFLIYFQGNSAPDKSGLPSDRFSAERTGGSVSTLTIQRTQQEDSAVYLCASSRNRAEGANVLTFGAGSRLTVL.

The chain couples TRBV20-1 to TRBJ2-5, with 7 nucleotides matching TRBD1. Germline CDR1 and CDR2: DFQATT and SNEGSKA (reference sequence). This CDR3 has 13 amino acids. With 3 bases clipped from V and 4 bases from J, the junction kept 5 bases outside the gene matches. The CDR3 loop is CSASGNRGETQYF. CDR3 nucleotide sequence: TGCAGTGCTAGCGGGAACAGGGGAGAGACCCAGTACTTC.

This chain joins TRBV25-1 and TRBJ1-2; D gene uncertain. V lost 4 bases and J lost 7, with 13 bases in between. There are 13 residues in the CDR3. Germline loops: CDR1 MGHDK, CDR2 SYGVNS. The CDR3 protein is CASSGGVSSGYTF. Written as DNA, the CDR3 is TGTGCCAGCAGTGGAGGCGTAAGCTCTGGCTACACCTTC.

Only a few counts were recorded for this clonotype. The V gene is TRBV27, the J gene TRBJ2-1; TRBD2 matches 8 bases. The ends lost 1 base at V and 9 bases at J; junction bases unmatched: 17. This CDR3 contains 18 residues. CDR1 MNHEY and CDR2 SMNVEV come from the germline V gene (reference sequence). CDR3 region: CASSLLGLREGLRIEQFF. DNA for the CDR3: TGTGCCAGCAGTTTATTGGGATTACGGGAGGGCCTTAGAATTGAGCAGTTCTTC.

The chain couples TRBV6-5 to TRBJ2-1; no clear D. Germline CDR1 MNHEY, CDR2 SVGAGI. There are 13 residues in the CDR3. The V gene lost 7 bases and the J gene lost 6 bases, with 13 bases spanning the gap. CDR3 loop: CASKGSGFNEQFF. The DNA of the CDR3 is TGTGCCAGCAAGGGATCAGGATTCAATGAGCAGTTCTTC.

In regard to this clonotype: The junction and the germline gene differ at one end; a read error may be behind it. J is TRBJ1-6 and V is TRBV5-6; no clear D. Germline V gives CDR1 SGHDT, CDR2 YYEEEE. This CDR3 comprises 16 residues. CDR3 coding DNA: TGTGCCAGCAGCCGGACCTCGGGGTCCTATAATTCACCCCCCCACTTT. Amino acid sequence: CASSRTSGSYNSPPHF.

V usage is TRBV5-1 and J usage is TRBJ1-1; D might be TRBD1 (6 bases). There are 15 residues in the CDR3. The germline V gene encodes CDR1 SGHRS and CDR2 YFSETQ. Trimming shortened V by 4 bases and J by 0 bases, and 13 bases separated the two germline ends. CDR3 in amino acids: CASSGTGSLNTEAFF. Here the CDR3 DNA reads TGCGCCAGCAGCGGTACAGGGTCTTTGAACACTGAAGCTTTCTTT.

This clonotype showed up just a few times. The rearrangement links TRBV18 to TRBJ1-6; no reliable D call. The CDR3 length is 15 residues. Germline V gives CDR1 KGHSH, CDR2 LQKENI. The V gene lost 3 bases and the J gene lost 8 bases, with 14 bases spanning the gap. In DNA, the CDR3 is TGTGCCAGCTCACCTCCCCGGGTTTCAGATTCACCCCTCCACTTT. Amino acid sequence: CASSPPRVSDSPLHF.

The chain couples TRBV20-1 to TRBJ1-1; 8 bases are a match to TRBD1. The CDR3 is made up of 12 amino acids. Germline-derived CDR1 and CDR2 are DFQATT and SNEGSKA (reference sequence). In nucleotides, the CDR3 is TGCAGGACGGACAGGGTAGGCACTGAAGCTTTCTTT. Encoded protein: CRTDRVGTEAFF.

This clonotype appeared a few times. The chain links TRBV27 to TRBJ2-1, with TRBD1 identical over 10 bases. CDR1 and CDR2 (germline): MNHEY, SMNVEV (reference sequence). The CDR3 loop spans 15 amino acids. With V trimmed by 3 bases and J by 7 bases, 6 bases remained unmatched. In nucleotides, the CDR3 is TGTGCCAGCAGTTTCCCGGGACAGGGGATGAATGAGCAGTTCTTC. Its translation is CASSFPGQGMNEQFF.

The V call is TRBV9, the J call TRBJ1-1, with unresolved D. Germline CDR1 reads SGDLS; CDR2 reads YYNGEE. CDR3 length: 12 residues. Deletions cut 9 bases from V and 0 bases from J, with 9 bases between. The CDR3 protein is CATGRLNTEAFF. DNA of the CDR3: TGTGCCACGGGAAGATTGAACACTGAAGCTTTCTTT.

This clonotype turned up a few times. The rearrangement links TRBV28 to TRBJ2-1; TRBD2 matches at 11 bases. Looked up from germline, CDR1 is MDHEN and CDR2 is SYDVKM. V gave up 5 bases and J gave up 7 bases; unmatched junction bases: 10. This CDR3 has 16 residues. Here the CDR3 DNA reads TGTGCCAGCAGTCCCGCAGGGACTAGCGGAACAAATGAGCAGTTCTTC. It yields the protein CASSPAGTSGTNEQFF.

The chain employs TRBV2 and TRBJ2-1; 13 bases are shared with TRBD2. Looked up from germline, CDR1 is SNHLY and CDR2 is FYNNEI. V was pared by 6 bases and J by 14 bases, with 10 bases of the junction left unmatched. The CDR3 consists of 14 residues. CDR3 sequence reads: CASRSGTSGIGKFF. DNA of the CDR3: TGTGCCAGCAGGTCCGGGACTAGCGGGATAGGGAAGTTCTTC.

The chain links TRBV28 to TRBJ2-1; no reliable D call. V shed 6 bases and J shed 0 bases, with 9 bases lying between them. The CDR3 runs to 14 residues. Per germline, CDR1 MDHEN and CDR2 SYDVKM. CDR3 sequence: CASRGDSSYNEQFF. CDR3 nucleotides: TGTGCCAGCAGAGGAGACTCCTCCTACAATGAGCAGTTCTTC.

This clonotype turned up a few times. The chain joins TRBV5-1 to TRBJ1-4; no firm D call. The CDR3 extends over 14 amino acids. The V end was cut by 0 bases, the J end by 8 bases, with 11 bases between. Germline loops: CDR1 SGHRS, CDR2 YFSETQ. The CDR3, as DNA: TGCGCCAGCAGCTTGGGAGGAGGGAAGGAAAAACTGTTTTTT. This translates into CASSLGGGKEKLFF.

This clonotype has only a few counts. The chain recombines TRBV10-3 with TRBJ2-5; D not resolved. The germline V and J ends were trimmed by 3 bases and 2 bases, with 13 bases remaining between them. The CDR3 runs to 15 residues. The germline V gene has CDR1 ENHRY and CDR2 SYGVKD. CDR3 bases: TGTGCCATCAGTGATCTTTATGAAGGGCAAGAGACCCAGTACTTC. It is translated as CAISDLYEGQETQYF.

The rearrangement uses TRBV6-5 and TRBJ1-1, with 7 bases identical to TRBD1. The CDR3 runs to 13 residues. After removal of 10 bases from V and 1 base from J, the junction contained 6 bases not matched to a gene. Germline V lookup: CDR1 MNHEY, CDR2 SVGAGI. CDR3 coding DNA: TGTGCCAACAATCCAGGGGGGAACACTGAAGCTTTCTTT. It codes for CANNPGGNTEAFF.